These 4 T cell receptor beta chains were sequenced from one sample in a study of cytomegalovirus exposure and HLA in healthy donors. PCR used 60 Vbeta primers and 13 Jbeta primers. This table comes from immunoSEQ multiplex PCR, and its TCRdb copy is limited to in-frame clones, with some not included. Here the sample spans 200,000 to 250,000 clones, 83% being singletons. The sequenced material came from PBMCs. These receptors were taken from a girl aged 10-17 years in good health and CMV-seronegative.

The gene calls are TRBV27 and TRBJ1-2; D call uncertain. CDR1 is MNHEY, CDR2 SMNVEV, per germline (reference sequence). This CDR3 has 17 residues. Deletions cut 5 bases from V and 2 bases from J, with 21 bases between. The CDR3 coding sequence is TGTGCCAGCAGTCTGAGAGGGATCCCGAGGGCGAACTATGGCTACACCTTC. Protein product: CASSLRGIPRANYGYTF.

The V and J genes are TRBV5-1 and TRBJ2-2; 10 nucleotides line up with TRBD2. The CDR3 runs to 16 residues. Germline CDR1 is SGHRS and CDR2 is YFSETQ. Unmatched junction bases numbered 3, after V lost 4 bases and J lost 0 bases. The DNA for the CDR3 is TGCGCCAGCAGCAGTAGCGGGAGGACGAACACCGGGGAGCTGTTTTTT. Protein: CASSSSGRTNTGELFF.

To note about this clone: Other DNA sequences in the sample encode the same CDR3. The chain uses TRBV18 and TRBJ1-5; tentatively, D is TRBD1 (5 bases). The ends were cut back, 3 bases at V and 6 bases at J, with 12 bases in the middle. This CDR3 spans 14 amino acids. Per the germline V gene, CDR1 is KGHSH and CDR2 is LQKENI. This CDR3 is CASSPAGGGQPQHF. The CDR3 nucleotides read TGTGCCAGCTCACCCGCGGGGGGGGGTCAGCCCCAGCATTTT.

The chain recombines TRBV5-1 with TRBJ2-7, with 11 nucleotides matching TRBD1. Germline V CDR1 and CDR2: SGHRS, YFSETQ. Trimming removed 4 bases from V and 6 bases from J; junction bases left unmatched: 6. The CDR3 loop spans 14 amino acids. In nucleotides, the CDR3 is TGCGCCAGCAGCCCCGGGACAGGGGGGGGCGAGCAGTACTTC. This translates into CASSPGTGGGEQYF.